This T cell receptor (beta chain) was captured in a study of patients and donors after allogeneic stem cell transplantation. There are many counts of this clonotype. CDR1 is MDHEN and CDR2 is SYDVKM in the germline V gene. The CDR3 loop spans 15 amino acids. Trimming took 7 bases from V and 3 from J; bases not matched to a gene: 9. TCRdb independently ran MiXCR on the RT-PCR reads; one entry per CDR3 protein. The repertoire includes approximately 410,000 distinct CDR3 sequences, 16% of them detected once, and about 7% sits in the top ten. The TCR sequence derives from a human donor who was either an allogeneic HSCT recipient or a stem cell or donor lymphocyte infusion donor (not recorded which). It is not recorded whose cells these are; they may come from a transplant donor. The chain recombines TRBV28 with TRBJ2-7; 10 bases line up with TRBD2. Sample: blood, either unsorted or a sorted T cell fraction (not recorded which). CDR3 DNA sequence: TGTGCCAGCAATTCCAATAGCGGGAGGTTCTACGAGCAGTACTTC. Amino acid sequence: CASNSNSGRFYEQYF.